Included here is one TCR beta chain sequence, with context. These data come from a study of technical replicates of blood from a handful of donors. The ends were cut back, 2 bases at V and 4 bases at J, with 6 bases in the middle. This CDR3 has 12 amino acids. CDR1 SGHNT and CDR2 YYREEE come from the germline V gene (reference sequence). Profiled with immunoSEQ multiplex PCR; TCRdb holds only in-frame clones, not every one. The table has about 94,000 clones, more than 90% seen once. The rearrangement links TRBV5-4 to TRBJ1-2; D uncertain. This clonotype originated in a human donor in good health. Sequenced sample: T cells isolated from PBMCs. The CDR3 protein is CASSFNSYGYTF. The CDR3 coding sequence is TGTGCCAGCAGCTTTAACAGCTATGGCTACACCTTC.